The rows below give T cell receptor beta chains drawn from one sample of a study of Ad26.COV2.S vaccination and SARS-CoV-2 variants. The assay was immunoSEQ multiplex PCR, and TCRdb's table has in-frame clones only and misses some. The sample holds roughly 100,000 clones, about three quarters seen once. The source was peripheral blood, collected after recovery from COVID-19. These receptors all come from a human donor who had recovered from COVID-19. Each CDR3 is given with its conserved first and last residue. The D gene is left open where the match is weak. Clone size is given for some rows only: seen once, a few or many times, or a class if the clone is expanded.

D gene | J gene | V gene | clone size | CDR3 protein | CDR3 DNA
NA | TRBJ1-5 | TRBV2 | NA | CASSGGSSDQPQHF | TGTGCCAGCAGTGGAGGAAGCAGCGATCAGCCCCAGCATTTT
NA | TRBJ2-2 | TRBV18 | NA | CASSPPAIAANTGELFF | TGTGCCAGCTCACCACCTGCAATAGCAGCGAACACCGGGGAGCTGTTTTTT
NA | TRBJ1-4 | TRBV6-2/TRBV6-3 | few | CASSYGPKLFF | TGTGCCAGCAGTTACGGGCCAAAACTGTTTTTT
TRBD2 | TRBJ2-3 | TRBV18 | NA | CASSTVSGATTTDTQYF | TGTGCCAGCTCAACCGTTAGCGGGGCAACCACCACAGATACGCAGTATTTT
NA | TRBJ1-2 | TRBV5-6 | NA | CASTSQGNGYTF | TGTGCCAGCACCTCCCAGGGGAATGGCTACACCTTC
NA | TRBJ1-1 | TRBV5-1 | NA | CASSLQTLLATEAFF | TGCGCCAGCAGCTTGCAGACCCTACTGGCCACTGAAGCTTTCTTT
NA | TRBJ2-2 | TRBV5-1 | NA | CASSDGNHRDTGELFF | TGCGCCAGCAGCGACGGAAACCACAGGGACACCGGGGAGCTGTTTTTT
NA | TRBJ1-2 | TRBV3-1/TRBV3-2 | NA | CASSQELQGYGYTF | TGTGCCAGCAGCCAAGAGTTGCAGGGCTATGGCTACACCTTC
NA | TRBJ1-2 | TRBV5-4 | NA | CASSLGARYGYTF | TGTGCCAGCAGCTTAGGGGCCCGCTATGGCTACACCTTC
TRBD1 | TRBJ1-3 | TRBV27 | once | CASRRQGAGNTIYF | TGTGCCAGCAGACGACAGGGGGCCGGAAACACCATATATTTT
NA | TRBJ1-5 | TRBV20-1 | NA | CSASTGVNQPQHF | TGCAGTGCTAGTACGGGTGTCAATCAGCCCCAGCATTTT
TRBD1 | TRBJ2-1 | TRBV30 | NA | CAWKTNSDRGLTGEQFF | TGTGCCTGGAAAACTAACTCCGACAGGGGGCTAACCGGGGAGCAGTTCTTC
TRBD2 | TRBJ2-3 | TRBV6-1 | NA | CASSDDGGGGTDTQYF | TGTGCCAGCAGTGACGACGGCGGGGGGGGTACAGATACGCAGTATTTT
NA | TRBJ2-5 | TRBV7-2 | once | CASSLVAVAETQYF | TGTGCCAGCAGCTTAGTAGCTGTAGCAGAGACCCAGTACTTC
TRBD1 | TRBJ2-3 | TRBV7-6 | few | CASSLRTGTGSTDTQYF | TGTGCCAGCAGCTTACGGACCGGGACAGGGTCCACAGATACGCAGTATTTT
NA | TRBJ1-5 | TRBV24-1 | few | CATSAGSNQPQHF | TGTGCCACCAGTGCAGGTAGCAATCAGCCCCAGCATTTT
TRBD1 | TRBJ2-1 | TRBV5-4 | once | CASSLDRGYNEQFF | TGTGCCAGCAGCCTGGACAGGGGGTACAATGAGCAGTTCTTC
TRBD1 | TRBJ2-7 | TRBV5-5 | NA | CASSETGDLLVEQYF | TGTGCCAGCAGCGAGACAGGGGACCTCTTGGTGGAGCAGTACTTC
NA | TRBJ1-6 | TRBV7-2 | NA | CASSQDNSYNSPLHF | TGTGCCAGCAGCCAGGACAACTCTTATAATTCACCCCTCCACTTT
NA | TRBJ2-5 | TRBV27 | NA | CASRKGRAQYF | TGTGCCAGCAGGAAGGGCAGGGCCCAGTACTTC
TRBD2 | TRBJ2-5 | TRBV28 | NA | CASSAGGRPQETQYF | TGTGCCAGCAGCGCGGGGGGCCGCCCGCAAGAGACCCAGTACTTC
NA | TRBJ1-4 | TRBV2 | NA | CASNGAQSATNEKLFF | TGTGCCAGCAACGGTGCACAGAGTGCAACTAATGAAAAACTGTTTTTT
NA | TRBJ2-5 | TRBV4-2 | few | CASSQGLADNPSEETQYF | TGTGCCAGCAGCCAAGGTTTGGCAGATAACCCTAGCGAAGAGACCCAGTACTTC
NA | TRBJ2-7 | TRBV30 | NA | CAWSASTGTGHEQYF | TGTGCCTGGAGTGCAAGTACAGGAACCGGCCACGAGCAGTACTTC
NA | TRBJ1-3 | TRBV2 | NA | CASSVRANRNTIYF | TGTGCCAGCAGTGTTCGAGCGAACCGAAACACCATATATTTT
NA | TRBJ1-1 | TRBV18 | NA | CASSPGGDTEAFF | TGTGCCAGCTCACCAGGAGGGGACACTGAAGCTTTCTTT
NA | TRBJ1-6 | TRBV14 | NA | CASSQVGGRNSPLHF | TGTGCCAGCAGCCAAGTTGGTGGCAGAAATTCACCCCTCCACTTT
TRBD1 | TRBJ1-2 | TRBV29-1 | NA | CSVGQGGQIRGYTF | TGCAGCGTTGGACAGGGAGGTCAAATCCGAGGCTACACCTTC
TRBD2 | TRBJ2-3 | TRBV2 | NA | CASTGLDWTDTQYF | TGTGCCAGCACCGGACTAGATTGGACAGATACGCAGTATTTT
TRBD2 | TRBJ2-3 | TRBV5-6 | NA | CASSPRTSGKSTDTQYF | TGTGCCAGCAGCCCGCGGACTAGCGGGAAGAGCACAGATACGCAGTATTTT
NA | TRBJ2-3 | TRBV6-5 | NA | CASSRDSTPDTQYF | TGTGCCAGCAGTCGGGACTCAACCCCGGATACGCAGTATTTT
NA | TRBJ2-3 | TRBV20-1 | NA | CSASGGRDTQYF | TGCAGTGCTAGTGGTGGTAGGGATACGCAGTATTTT
NA | TRBJ2-7 | TRBV28 | few | CASTSHYRYEQYF | TGTGCCAGCACCTCCCACTACCGCTACGAGCAGTACTTC
TRBD2 | TRBJ2-7 | TRBV4-2 | NA | CASSQDHSHGLDAYEQYF | TGTGCCAGCAGCCAAGATCATTCCCACGGACTAGACGCCTACGAGCAGTACTTC
NA | TRBJ1-4 | TRBV30 | NA | CAWSFGDINEKLFF | TGTGCCTGGAGTTTTGGGGACATTAATGAAAAACTGTTTTTT
TRBD1 | TRBJ2-7 | TRBV2 | NA | CASSEEGTDYEQYF | TGTGCCAGCAGTGAAGAAGGGACAGATTACGAGCAGTACTTC
TRBD1 | TRBJ2-4 | TRBV29-1 | NA | CSVEGAGGSNIQYF | TGCAGCGTTGAAGGGGCAGGGGGCTCAAACATTCAGTACTTC
TRBD2 | TRBJ2-5 | TRBV9 | NA | CASSEGLSETQYF | TGTGCCAGCAGCGAGGGACTATCCGAGACCCAGTACTTC
NA | TRBJ2-5 | TRBV5-4 | NA | CASSSGRAGGETQYF | TGTGCCAGCAGCTCAGGGCGGGCAGGAGGGGAGACCCAGTACTTC
NA | TRBJ1-6 | TRBV19 | NA | CASKGLEVNSPLHF | TGTGCCAGTAAGGGATTAGAGGTTAATTCACCCCTCCACTTT
NA | TRBJ1-1 | TRBV2 | NA | CASSDRRGVGEAFF | TGTGCCAGCAGTGACAGGCGGGGGGTGGGTGAAGCTTTCTTT
TRBD1 | TRBJ2-3 | TRBV6-1 | NA | CASSEMTGETDTQYF | TGTGCCAGCAGTGAGATGACAGGGGAGACAGATACGCAGTATTTT
TRBD2 | TRBJ2-1 | TRBV10-3 | NA | CAISSPAGFNEQFF | TGTGCCATCAGCTCACCAGCGGGGTTCAATGAGCAGTTCTTC
TRBD1 | TRBJ2-1 | TRBV29-1 | NA | CSSQGATYNEQFF | TGCAGCTCTCAGGGGGCTACCTACAATGAGCAGTTCTTC
NA | TRBJ2-1 | TRBV7-3 | NA | CASSDGQPGVQQFF | TGTGCCAGCAGCGACGGACAGCCTGGGGTACAGCAGTTCTTC
NA | TRBJ1-5 | TRBV7-9 | NA | CASSLVGGGQPQHF | TGTGCCAGCAGCTTAGTGGGGGGCGGTCAGCCCCAGCATTTT
NA | TRBJ2-7 | TRBV25-1 | many | CASSPGHSYEQYF | TGTGCCAGCAGTCCGGGACACTCCTACGAGCAGTACTTC
NA | TRBJ2-3 | TRBV12-5 | once | CASGLEKGRQYF | TGTGCTAGTGGTTTGGAAAAAGGACGGCAGTATTTT
NA | TRBJ1-1 | TRBV12-3/TRBV12-4 | NA | CASSFSVSTEAFF | TGTGCCAGCAGTTTCTCGGTGAGCACTGAAGCTTTCTTT
TRBD2 | TRBJ2-3 | TRBV2 | NA | CASRPGLAPDTQYF | TGTGCCAGCAGACCCGGACTAGCCCCAGATACGCAGTATTTT
TRBD2 | TRBJ2-1 | TRBV7-2 | NA | CASGLAGNNEQFF | TGTGCCAGTGGACTAGCGGGGAACAATGAGCAGTTCTTC
NA | TRBJ2-7 | TRBV18 | NA | CASSPDTEQYF | TGTGCCAGCTCACCTGACACGGAGCAGTACTTC